This TCR beta chain was sequenced in a study of blood T cell repertoires in COVID-19. Study-level background: The United States, Italy and Spain supplied acute and convalescent COVID-19 samples.

Trimming took off 0 bases at V and 2 bases at J, with 10 bases between the two ends. Germline V lookup: CDR1 LGHDT, CDR2 YNNKEL (reference sequence). CDR3 length equals 15 residues. Assay used: immunoSEQ multiplex PCR; TCRdb lists only in-frame clones, some missing. The sample shows roughly 40,000 clones, about 88% of them seen only once. V usage is TRBV3-1 (or the pseudogene TRBV3-2) and J usage is TRBJ1-1, with D tentatively TRBD1 (5 bases). What was sequenced was peripheral blood. The TCR was taken from a human donor in a cohort sampled during active COVID-19. The CDR3 here is CASSQDQGRNTEAFF. The CDR3 DNA reads TGTGCCAGCAGCCAAGATCAGGGAAGAAACACTGAAGCTTTCTTT.